This TCR beta chain was obtained from a study of regulatory T cells in long-lasting Graves disease. Study-level results: When disease was persistent, TRBV28, TRBJ1-2 and TRBJ2-5 were the favored segments. In persistent patients, shared public clonotypes (under 3,000) outnumbered those in new patients (about 890). It is possible that accuracy was reduced by the small size of the sample.

V lost 5 bases, J lost 6 bases, and 16 bases lay in between. The CDR3 totals 14 residues. Germline CDR1 is MNHNS and CDR2 is SASEGT. According to the study, TCR beta libraries were built with iRepertoire HTBI primers and CDR3-region Arm-PCR. TCRdb re-called the multiplex PCR reads through MiXCR, storing one row per CDR3 protein. The sample shows about 660,000 distinct CDR3 sequences, 25% to 35% of them seen only once. The sample's time point: persistent/refractory GD, antithyroid drugs over 5 years with positive TRAb. With RNA extracted from PBMCs as input, the TCR library was made. Peripheral blood, approximately 9 milliliters per patient, was collected in EDTA tubes. On this clonotype itself: Its antigen is as yet unknown.

This sample comprised peripheral blood mononuclear cells (PBMCs), obtained when the disease was refractory, from a patient treated with antithyroid drugs. The V gene is TRBV6-1, the J gene TRBJ1-1; D unresolved. The sequence was obtained from a female donor with Graves disease. The CDR3 DNA is TGTGCCAGCAGTCACACCGCATTGGGCTCTGAAGCTTTCTTT. Translation: CASSHTALGSEAFF.